These 13 T cell receptor beta chains share one sample of origin, sequenced in a study of CD8 T cells in ankylosing spondylitis. Study findings and constraints: Characteristic of ankylosing spondylitis blood, it appeared, was a TCR beta motif comprising roughly 8 highly homologous variants.

TCRdb re-analysed the 5' RACE reads in MiXCR, keeping a single row per CDR3 protein. The top ten hold 0.51% of the sample, which has hundreds of thousands of distinct CDR3 sequences, over 9.5% seen once. These receptors' antigens are unknown. Sample: blood, either unsorted or a sorted T cell fraction (not recorded which). The receptor source for this set is a male donor with ankylosing spondylitis.

This clonotype has ten or more counts. The chain recombines TRBV28 with TRBJ1-1; D is uncertain. CDR3 length equals 14 residues. CDR1 and CDR2 from the germline V gene are MDHEN and SYDVKM. V lost 3 bases, J lost 0 bases, and 8 bases lay in between. The CDR3: CASSFVWMNTEAFF. The CDR3 DNA is TGTGCCAGCAGTTTCGTCTGGATGAACACTGAAGCTTTCTTT.

This clonotype appeared a few times. The rearrangement joins TRBV19 to TRBJ1-5, with 7 nucleotides matching TRBD1. CDR1 LNHDA and CDR2 SQIVND come from the germline V gene (reference sequence). Germline trimming cut 7 bases from V and 0 bases from J; bases unmatched to any gene: 15. This CDR3 is built from 18 residues. The CDR3 nucleotides are TGTGCCAGTACCCGAACAGGGGCCTCGGTTTATAGCAATCAGCCCCAGCATTTT. Its translation is CASTRTGASVYSNQPQHF.

This clonotype was counted a few times. This chain joins TRBV10-3 and TRBJ1-2; possibly TRBD1 for D (5 bases). The CDR3 is 14 residues long. With 8 bases removed from V and 1 base from J, the gap between germline ends came to 14 bases. Per the germline V gene, CDR1 is ENHRY and CDR2 is SYGVKD. The CDR3 region has the DNA TGTGCCATCGGAGGGACCGACCGTAACTATGGCTACACCTTC. This gives the protein CAIGGTDRNYGYTF.

The rearrangement uses TRBV4-3 and TRBJ2-1, with a tentative D call TRBD2 (6 bases). The CDR3 sequence is 13 residues long. Germline V CDR1 and CDR2: LGHNA, YSLEER. Trimming took off 4 bases at V and 5 bases at J, with 9 bases between the two ends. CDR3 protein: CASSRDLNNEQFF. CDR3 in DNA: TGCGCCAGCAGCCGGGACTTGAACAATGAGCAGTTCTTC.

The chain joins TRBV6-1 to TRBJ2-2, with TRBD1 as a possible D gene (6 bases). Germline V gene data show CDR1 as MNHNS and CDR2 as SASEGT. Trimming cost V 7 bases and J 5 bases, with 17 bases left between them. The CDR3 consists of 15 residues. The CDR3 spells CASTPGVVGTGELFF. CDR3 DNA sequence: TGTGCCAGCACCCCAGGGGTAGTAGGAACCGGGGAGCTGTTTTTT.

The chain joins TRBV5-1 to TRBJ2-5; D is unresolved. The CDR3 is made up of 15 amino acids. Germline V CDR1 and CDR2: SGHRS, YFSETQ. Deletions cut 0 bases from V and 5 bases from J, with 14 bases between. The CDR3 loop is CASSLAGDIGETQYF. CDR3 nucleotide sequence: TGCGCCAGCAGCTTGGCCGGAGATATCGGGGAGACCCAGTACTTC.

The table lists this clonotype with a few counts. The chain employs TRBV20-1 and TRBJ2-7; D is possibly TRBD2 (7 bases). The CDR3 has 15 amino acids. Trimming pared 2 bases from V and 0 bases from J, leaving 14 bases between. In germline, CDR1 is DFQATT, CDR2 SNEGSKA (reference sequence). The CDR3 loop is CSARLAGATSYEQYF. CDR3 coding DNA: TGCAGTGCTAGACTTGCGGGGGCAACCTCCTACGAGCAGTACTTC.

This clonotype has more than one count but fewer than ten. The rearrangement joins TRBV29-1 to TRBJ1-1, with D hard to call. V shed 3 bases and J shed 0 bases, with 8 bases lying between them. Looked up from germline, CDR1 is SQVTM and CDR2 is ANQGSEA. The CDR3 is 13 residues long. The CDR3 coding sequence is TGCAGCGTTGAGGGCAACCTGAACACTGAAGCTTTCTTT. This sequence encodes CSVEGNLNTEAFF. Using reference TRBV29-1 and TRBJ1-1 for the parts outside the CDR3, the full variable domain is SAVISQKPSRDICQRGTSLTIQCQVDSQVTMMFWYRQQPGQSLTLIATANQGSEATYESGFVIDKFPISRPNLTFSTLTVSNMSPEDSSIYLCSVEGNLNTEAFFGQGTRLTVV.

This clonotype showed up many times. V is TRBV29-1 and J is TRBJ2-7, with D maybe TRBD1 (7 bases). Germline V gene sequence: CDR1 SQVTM, CDR2 ANQGSEA. V was clipped by 6 bases and J by 4 bases, with 19 bases between them. The CDR3 contains 14 residues. The CDR3 loop reads CSVGSHRGTYEQYF. The CDR3 bases are TGCAGCGTCGGGAGTCACAGGGGAACTTACGAGCAGTACTTC.

The chain joins TRBV7-2 to TRBJ2-1; 7 positions match TRBD2. The CDR3 covers 14 residues. Germline V gene lookup returns CDR1 SGHTA and CDR2 FQGNSA. The ends lost 1 base at V and 10 bases at J; junction bases unmatched: 7. CDR3 sequence (DNA): TGTGCCAGCAGCTTAGAGCGGGGCCTTGGGGAGCAGTTCTTC. It specifies CASSLERGLGEQFF.

This clonotype was detected only a few times. The chain uses TRBV6-5 and TRBJ2-7, with TRBD1 matching over 7 bases. The CDR3 length is 14 residues. CDR1 is MNHEY and CDR2 is SVGAGI in the germline V gene. With V trimmed by 2 bases and J by 3 bases, 4 bases remained unmatched. CDR3 amino acids: CASSYPGQLYEQYF. Written as DNA, the CDR3 is TGTGCCAGCAGTTACCCGGGACAGCTCTACGAGCAGTACTTC.

This clonotype was counted a few times. The chain recombines TRBV12-3 or TRBV12-4 with TRBJ2-7, with 8 nucleotides matching TRBD1. There are 14 residues in the CDR3. J lost 3 bases, V lost 3 bases, and 4 bases had no gene match. The CDR3 protein is CASSFAGGIYEQYF. In DNA, the CDR3 is TGTGCCAGCAGTTTTGCAGGGGGCATCTACGAGCAGTACTTC.

This clonotype was recorded a few times. The V gene is TRBV24-1, the J gene TRBJ2-7; 7 bases are a match to TRBD1. This CDR3 has 15 residues. Losses at the gene ends were 10 bases for V and 1 base for J; bases not matched to a gene: 12. Germline-derived CDR1 and CDR2 are KGHDR and SFDVKD. CDR3 in amino acids: CATSSAGTASYEQYF. CDR3 bases: TGTGCCACGAGTAGCGCCGGGACAGCTTCCTACGAGCAGTACTTC.